The 25 T cell receptor beta chains below all came from one sample that was sequenced in a study of T-cell memory formation after mild COVID-19 (dated by TCRdb to the early 2020s). Libraries were built with 5' RACE. Sequenced on an Illumina NovaSeq 6000. The public reads were run again by TCRdb, first through fastp at Q25 and then through MiXCR, and only productive beta chains were kept. Records with the same CDR3 protein are collapsed into one entry carrying the most frequent genes and DNA. Counted in this sample were around 250,000 distinct CDR3 sequences; around 15% of them appeared once. The ten most abundant clones make up approximately 23% of the sample. Specimen: PBMCs or a T cell subset sorted from them (not recorded which). The receptors shown here come from a man between 18 and 35 years old who had mild COVID-19 (a few samples of this study predate the infection). The sample titles of this study are shuffled in the database, so cell type and time point are left out; the donor was told from shared clones.

This rearrangement joins TRBV7-8 to TRBJ2-3, with TRBD1 matching over 7 bases. This CDR3 region has 15 residues. Germline V gene sequence: CDR1 SGHVS, CDR2 FQNEAQ. The junction had 6 bases not matched to a gene; V was cut back by 6 bases and J by 0 bases. The CDR3 spells CASRAGTASTDTQYF. In DNA form, the CDR3 reads TGTGCCAGCAGGGCCGGGACAGCAAGCACAGATACGCAGTATTTT.

This rearrangement joins TRBV19 to TRBJ2-7; D tentatively fits TRBD1 or TRBD2 (5 bases each). The CDR3 totals 14 residues. Trimming shortened V by 3 bases and J by 4 bases, and 13 bases separated the two germline ends. Per the germline V gene, CDR1 is LNHDA and CDR2 is SQIVND (reference sequence). The CDR3 nucleotides read TGTGCCAGTAGTATTGAGAGGGGTCGGTACGAGCAGTACTTC. Translating it yields CASSIERGRYEQYF.

This clonotype occurred a few times. The gene calls are TRBV6-5 and TRBJ2-2; unclear D gene. The V end was cut by 0 bases, the J end by 7 bases, with 9 bases between. Germline lookup yields CDR1 MNHEY and CDR2 SVGAGI. The CDR3 totals 14 residues. The CDR3 coding sequence is TGTGCCAGCAGTTACTCGCAAGGTCTCGGGGAGCTGTTTTTT. Translation: CASSYSQGLGELFF.

There are many counts of this clonotype. This chain joins TRBV24-1 and TRBJ2-1, with 9 bases aligning to TRBD1. J was trimmed by 6 bases and V by 7 bases; bases with no gene match: 18. CDR3 length equals 18 residues. CDR1 and CDR2 (germline): KGHDR, SFDVKD. As DNA, the CDR3 is TGTGCCACCAGCTACTCCCTGGGTCTGGGACAGGGATCCAATGAGCAGTTCTTC. It translates to CATSYSLGLGQGSNEQFF.

This chain joins TRBV6-2 or TRBV6-3 and TRBJ2-3; 8 bases line up with TRBD2. CDR1 and CDR2 from the germline V gene are MNHEY and SVGEGT. The CDR3 totals 17 residues. J was trimmed by 2 bases and V by 0 bases; bases with no gene match: 7. CDR3 amino acids: CASSYSTLAGSTDTQYF. CDR3 in DNA: TGTGCCAGCAGTTACTCGACCCTAGCGGGCTCCACAGATACGCAGTATTTT.

The rearrangement links TRBV27 to TRBJ1-2, with a weak D call TRBD1 (6 bases). There are 16 residues in the CDR3. Trimming cost V 2 bases and J 3 bases, with 16 bases left between them. The germline V gene has CDR1 MNHEY and CDR2 SMNVEV (reference sequence). Here the CDR3 reads CASSLAPGEFHYGYTF. The CDR3 DNA reads TGTGCCAGCAGTTTAGCCCCAGGGGAGTTCCACTATGGCTACACCTTC.

This clonotype was observed a handful of times. The chain employs TRBV20-1 and TRBJ2-7; 9 bases are shared with TRBD1. The V gene's germline CDR1 is DFQATT and CDR2 SNEGSKA (reference sequence). V lost 2 bases, J lost 4 bases, and 12 bases stayed unmatched. The CDR3 length is 16 residues. The CDR3, as DNA: TGCAGTGCTAGACCCCCCACAGGGGGCAGAGAGTACGAGCAGTACGTC. It codes for CSARPPTGGREYEQYV.

V is TRBV5-1 and J is TRBJ2-7; D not certain. Germline V gene sequence: CDR1 SGHRS, CDR2 YFSETQ. V gave up 0 bases and J gave up 7 bases, with 17 bases separating them. CDR3 length: 15 residues. CDR3 sequence: CASSLGSTPRVEQYF. As DNA, the CDR3 is TGCGCCAGCAGCTTGGGGTCCACTCCTAGGGTGGAGCAGTACTTC.

The chain employs TRBV4-1 and TRBJ2-3; D is uncertain. This CDR3 has 15 amino acids. CDR1 MGHRA and CDR2 YSYEKL come from the germline V gene. The ends were cut back, 0 bases at V and 3 bases at J, with 10 bases in the middle. The CDR3 reads CASSQEPKGTDTQYF. As DNA, the CDR3 is TGCGCCAGCAGCCAAGAACCCAAAGGGACAGATACGCAGTATTTT.

This clonotype was picked up many times. The rearrangement joins TRBV4-2 to TRBJ2-2; D unclear. The CDR3 extends over 17 amino acids. Trimming took off 3 bases at V and 4 bases at J, with 18 bases between the two ends. Germline lookup yields CDR1 LGHNA and CDR2 YNFKEQ. CDR3 DNA: TGTGCCAGCAGCCATTCGCCGTGGGTCTCCCCCACCGGGGAGCTGTTTTTT. Amino acids: CASSHSPWVSPTGELFF.

The chain combines TRBV6-2 or TRBV6-3 with TRBJ1-2, with 8 nucleotides matching TRBD1. With V trimmed by 5 bases and J by 5 bases, 10 bases remained unmatched. The CDR3 length is 15 residues. Germline lookup yields CDR1 MNHEY and CDR2 SVGEGT. CDR3 region: CASSPGQARGYGYTF. CDR3 in DNA: TGTGCCAGCAGTCCGGGACAGGCCCGCGGATATGGCTACACCTTC.

The rearrangement joins TRBV6-2 or TRBV6-3 to TRBJ1-5, with D hard to call. Germline loops: CDR1 MNHEY, CDR2 SVGEGT. V shed 6 bases and J shed 3 bases, with 12 bases lying between them. There are 14 residues in the CDR3. The CDR3 spells CASSDPGYNQPQHF. The CDR3 DNA sequence: TGTGCCAGCAGCGATCCGGGATACAATCAGCCCCAGCATTTT.

CDR3 region: CASSQDLSGTYEQYF. The CDR3 DNA reads TGTGCCAGCAGCCAAGATCTCTCCGGGACCTACGAGCAGTACTTC. This chain uses TRBV4-2 with TRBJ2-7, with D tentatively TRBD2 (5 bases). The CDR3 loop spans 15 amino acids. Per the germline V gene, CDR1 is LGHNA and CDR2 is YNFKEQ. The germline V and J ends were trimmed by 0 bases and 2 bases, with 11 bases remaining between them.

This clonotype has just a few counts. The genes are TRBV3-1 and TRBJ2-7; 8 bases are shared with TRBD1. The germline V gene has CDR1 LGHDT and CDR2 YNNKEL (reference sequence). With 9 bases clipped from V and 3 bases from J, the junction kept 13 bases outside the gene matches. The CDR3 covers 15 residues. For the CDR3, the DNA is TGTGCCAGTGGCCCAACAGGACAGGGCTTCTACGAGCAGTACTTC. Its translation: CASGPTGQGFYEQYF.

This clonotype was counted a few times. V usage is TRBV4-2 and J usage is TRBJ2-7; TRBD2 might be the D (5 bases). CDR1 is LGHNA and CDR2 is YNFKEQ in the germline V gene. The CDR3 totals 14 residues. V lost 3 bases and J lost 0, with 9 bases in between. CDR3 region: CASSHSRGSYEQYF. The CDR3 nucleotides are TGTGCCAGCAGCCACAGCCGGGGCTCCTACGAGCAGTACTTC.

This chain connects TRBV11-1 to TRBJ2-7, with TRBD1 matching 8 bases. The germline V gene encodes CDR1 SGHAT and CDR2 FQDESV (reference sequence). With V trimmed by 3 bases and J by 5 bases, 9 bases remained unmatched. The CDR3 runs 15 residues. The DNA for the CDR3 is TGTGCCAGCAGCTTCCCCAGGACAGGGCGCGACGAGCAGTACTTC. Amino acid sequence: CASSFPRTGRDEQYF.

This clonotype was observed a handful of times. The chain carries TRBV12-3 or TRBV12-4 and TRBJ2-3; D may be TRBD1 (5 bases). V was trimmed by 6 bases and J by 1 base, leaving 14 bases between them. CDR3 size: 15 residues. The CDR3 is CASSLDLTGTDTQYF. DNA of the CDR3: TGTGCCAGCAGCCTTGATTTGACAGGCACAGATACGCAGTATTTT.

This clonotype has more than one count but fewer than ten. The rearrangement links TRBV7-9 to TRBJ2-7; tentatively, D is TRBD1 (5 bases). This CDR3 has 12 amino acids. Germline lookup yields CDR1 SEHNR and CDR2 FQNEAQ (reference sequence). Trimming took 5 bases from V and 9 from J, leaving 14 bases between them. DNA for the CDR3: TGTGCCAGCAGCCACGACGATCAGGGGCAGTACGTC. This sequence encodes CASSHDDQGQYV.

This clonotype occurred many times. V is TRBV6-5 and J is TRBJ2-7, with D possibly being TRBD1 or TRBD2 (6 bases each). CDR1 and CDR2 from the germline V gene are MNHEY and SVGAGI. Trimming removed 2 bases from V and 6 bases from J, with 17 bases in between. This CDR3 is built from 15 residues. CDR3 nucleotide sequence: TGTGCCAGCAGTTACAAAGGGACACCCGGGGGCGAGCAGTACTTC. This encodes CASSYKGTPGGEQYF.

This clonotype was observed a handful of times. The rearrangement uses TRBV7-2 and TRBJ1-3; D unclear. This CDR3 contains 15 residues. Germline-derived CDR1 and CDR2 are SGHTA and FQGNSA. Deletions cut 5 bases from V and 1 base from J, with 12 bases between. The CDR3 region is CASSQMLGSGNTIYF. Written as DNA, the CDR3 is TGTGCCAGCAGCCAGATGTTAGGATCTGGAAACACCATATATTTT.

This chain links TRBV6-2 or TRBV6-3 with TRBJ2-1, with 8 nucleotides matching TRBD2. After removal of 1 base from V and 4 bases from J, the junction contained 3 bases not matched to a gene. The CDR3 consists of 15 residues. Germline CDR1 MNHEY, CDR2 SVGEGT. CDR3 amino acids: CASSYFGGAYNEQFF. In DNA, the CDR3 is TGTGCCAGCAGTTACTTCGGGGGGGCGTACAATGAGCAGTTCTTC.

The J gene is TRBJ1-3, the V gene TRBV4-2; D is undetermined. The CDR3 runs to 16 residues. The germline V gene has CDR1 LGHNA and CDR2 YNFKEQ. V was trimmed by 0 bases and J by 4 bases, leaving 13 bases between them. The CDR3 coding sequence is TGTGCCAGCAGCCAAGATGATGGTGGGTTGGGAAACACCATATATTTT. Translation gives CASSQDDGGLGNTIYF.

The rearrangement uses TRBV5-1 and TRBJ2-7, with 8 bases lining up with TRBD1. V lost 4 bases to trimming and J lost 2 bases; unmatched junction nucleotides: 5. The CDR3 totals 14 residues. Germline CDR1 and CDR2: SGHRS and YFSETQ. The CDR3 region has the DNA TGCGCCAGCAGCCCAGGGGACAGGACCTACGAGCAGTACTTC. Its protein is CASSPGDRTYEQYF.

This clonotype was detected only a few times. The rearrangement joins TRBV9 to TRBJ2-2, with a tentative D call TRBD1 (6 bases). The CDR3 contains 15 residues. The V end lost 1 base, the J end lost 10 bases, and 17 bases lay between the germline ends. Germline-derived CDR1 and CDR2 are SGDLS and YYNGEE. The CDR3 DNA sequence: TGTGCCAGCAGCGTAACAGGGTCGGTGTCGCCGGAGCTGTTTTTT. It encodes CASSVTGSVSPELFF.

CDR3 coding DNA: TGCAGTGCTAGTCGGCACAACTCCTACGAGCAGTACTTC. Its protein is CSASRHNSYEQYF. V usage is TRBV20-1 and J usage is TRBJ2-7, with unresolved D. Trimming cost V 3 bases and J 0 bases, with 9 bases left between them. This CDR3 has 13 residues. Looked up from germline, CDR1 is DFQATT and CDR2 is SNEGSKA (reference sequence).